Presented here are 18 T cell receptor beta chains from one specimen sequenced in a study of CD8 T cells in Susac syndrome. Reverse transcription of 0.5 to 1 ug RNA was performed with random hexamers. TCRdb re-derived calls from the immunoSEQ multiplex PCR reads in MiXCR, one entry per CDR3 protein. The repertoire holds roughly 76,000 distinct CDR3 sequences, about 94% seen once, with 0.4% to 0.55% in the top ten. The sequenced sample consisted of CD8+ T cells from PBMCs. The receptor set was obtained from a human donor with Susac syndrome.

In this sample, this clonotype turned up once. The V call is TRBV7-8, the J call TRBJ1-5; D uncertain. The CDR3 consists of 14 residues. Germline CDR1 SGHVS, CDR2 FQNEAQ. The V gene lost 3 bases and the J gene lost 2 bases, with 8 bases spanning the gap. The CDR3 here is CASSLGWGNQPQHF. For the CDR3, the DNA is TGTGCCAGCAGCTTGGGGTGGGGCAATCAGCCCCAGCATTTT.

V is TRBV2 and J is TRBJ1-1; D gene uncertain. V dropped 4 bases and J dropped 1 base, with 13 bases sitting between them. This CDR3 is built from 15 residues. Germline V CDR1 and CDR2: SNHLY, FYNNEI. The CDR3 DNA is TGTGCCAGCAGTGGGGTCGAGGGCCCGAACACTGAAGCTTTCTTT. Amino acids: CASSGVEGPNTEAFF.

As DNA, the CDR3 is TGTGCCAGCAGCCCCACGTCCTACGAGCAGTACTTC. Protein: CASSPTSYEQYF. The chain carries TRBV7-9 and TRBJ2-7, with D uncertain. CDR3 length: 12 amino acids. The V end was cut by 5 bases, the J end by 1 base, with 6 bases between. CDR1 and CDR2 (germline): SEHNR, FQNEAQ (reference sequence).

This rearrangement joins TRBV6-1 to TRBJ2-7, with D unclear. Germline values: CDR1 MNHNS, CDR2 SASEGT. The CDR3 has 11 amino acids. The V gene lost 7 bases and the J gene lost 0 bases, with 4 bases spanning the gap. The CDR3, as DNA: TGTGCCAGCACAGCCTCCTACGAGCAGTACTTC. The encoded protein is CASTASYEQYF.

The chain recombines TRBV2 with TRBJ1-2; D is perhaps TRBD1 (5 bases). Germline V gene sequence: CDR1 SNHLY, CDR2 FYNNEI. V lost 6 bases to trimming and J lost 7 bases, with 15 bases between them. This CDR3 comprises 13 residues. Here the CDR3 DNA reads TGTGCCAGCAGAGCCGGGGGGGGGATTGGCTACACCTTC. Encoded protein: CASRAGGGIGYTF. Complete variable domain (other parts from reference TRBV2 and TRBJ1-2): EPEVTQTPSHQVTQMGQEVILRCVPISNHLYFYWYRQILGQKVEFLVSFYNNEISEKSEIFDDQFSVERPDGSNFTLKIRSTKLEDSAMYFCASRAGGGIGYTFGSGTRLTVV.

The V gene is TRBV12-3 or TRBV12-4, the J gene TRBJ2-1; D might be TRBD1 (6 bases). The germline V and J ends were trimmed by 6 bases and 0 bases, with 12 bases remaining between them. The CDR3 has 15 amino acids. The CDR3 sequence: CASRHRVSSYNEQFF. The CDR3 DNA is TGTGCCAGCAGGCACAGGGTTAGCTCCTACAATGAGCAGTTCTTC.

This rearrangement joins TRBV19 to TRBJ2-5; the match to TRBD2 covers 11 bases. Germline V CDR1 and CDR2: LNHDA, SQIVND (reference sequence). V dropped 4 bases and J dropped 2; count of bases not matched to a gene: 6. The CDR3 is 16 amino acids. The DNA of the CDR3 is TGTGCCAGTAGTAGGTCCGGGACTAGCGGACAAGAGACCCAGTACTTC. As protein: CASSRSGTSGQETQYF.

This clonotype occurred once. V and J are TRBV6-6 and TRBJ1-1; a possible D gene is TRBD1 (5 bases). Trimming pared 4 bases from V and 5 bases from J, leaving 20 bases between. Germline CDR1 and CDR2: MNHNY and SVGAGI (reference sequence). The CDR3 is 16 amino acids. CDR3 residues: CASSLSREIGLTEAFF. CDR3 coding DNA: TGTGCCAGCAGTTTAAGCAGGGAGATTGGTTTAACTGAAGCTTTCTTT.

This clonotype has a handful of counts. V usage is TRBV6-1 and J usage is TRBJ2-7, with 10 positions matching TRBD1. Germline CDR1 is MNHNS and CDR2 is SASEGT. The V segment lost 5 bases and the J segment 5 bases; nucleotides outside the gene matches: 6. CDR3 length: 14 residues. CDR3 nucleotide sequence: TGTGCCAGCAGTTCGACGGGACAGGGGAACGAGCAGTACTTC. Translation: CASSSTGQGNEQYF.

The chain links TRBV3-1 to TRBJ1-2; D gene ambiguous. Germline V lookup: CDR1 LGHDT, CDR2 YNNKEL (reference sequence). CDR3 length equals 14 residues. The ends were cut back, 0 bases at V and 2 bases at J, with 7 bases in the middle. The CDR3 reads CASSQEVGNYGYTF. In DNA form, the CDR3 reads TGTGCCAGCAGCCAAGAAGTGGGGAACTATGGCTACACCTTC.

The V call is TRBV29-1, the J call TRBJ1-5; the D gene is possibly TRBD1 (5 bases). The CDR3 has 13 amino acids. V lost 6 bases and J lost 0, with 9 bases in between. Germline CDR1 reads SQVTM; CDR2 reads ANQGSEA. The CDR3 DNA sequence: TGCAGCGTGGTACAGGATAGCAATCAGCCCCAGCATTTT. As protein: CSVVQDSNQPQHF.

This clonotype was counted between two and nine times. J is TRBJ2-7 and V is TRBV2; TRBD1 agrees at 7 bases. The CDR3 is 13 residues long. Germline CDR1 reads SNHLY; CDR2 reads FYNNEI. The V segment lost 2 bases and the J segment 7 bases; nucleotides outside the gene matches: 5. The CDR3 bases are TGTGCCAGCAGTGAACAGGGGGTGGGGGAGCAGTACTTC. Amino acid sequence: CASSEQGVGEQYF.

This clonotype was observed once. V and J are TRBV13 and TRBJ2-1; 11 bases fit TRBD2. CDR1 and CDR2 (germline): PRHDT, FYEKMQ (reference sequence). V was pared by 5 bases and J by 4 bases, with 4 bases of the junction left unmatched. The CDR3 extends over 15 amino acids. The CDR3 reads CASSQGLAAYNEQFF. The CDR3 DNA follows: TGTGCCAGCAGCCAGGGACTAGCGGCTTACAATGAGCAGTTCTTC.

The chain uses TRBV6-6 and TRBJ2-2, with TRBD1 as a possible D gene (6 bases). Per germline, CDR1 MNHNY and CDR2 SVGAGI (reference sequence). CDR3 length: 15 residues. V was pared by 2 bases and J by 6 bases, with 13 bases between. CDR3 in DNA: TGTGCCAGCAGTTACGTGACAGGCGGATCCGGGGAGCTGTTTTTT. Translated, it gives CASSYVTGGSGELFF.

The CDR3 nucleotides are TGCAGTGCTAGGGGGGGGATTAACACCGGGGAGCTGTTTTTT. It codes for CSARGGINTGELFF. The V and J genes are TRBV20-1 and TRBJ2-2; 7 bases line up with TRBD2. Germline-derived CDR1 and CDR2 are DFQATT and SNEGSKA (reference sequence). V lost 3 bases, J lost 2 bases, and 3 bases stayed unmatched. CDR3 length: 14 residues.

The chain combines TRBV19 with TRBJ2-3; TRBD2 matches at 7 bases. The germline CDR1 and CDR2 sequences are LNHDA and SQIVND (reference sequence). V gave up 7 bases and J gave up 6 bases; unmatched junction bases: 10. The CDR3 runs to 14 residues. CDR3 protein: CASTPGSGIDTQYF. As DNA, the CDR3 is TGTGCCAGTACCCCGGGCAGCGGGATTGATACGCAGTATTTT.

This clonotype has only a few counts. The V and J genes are TRBV5-6 and TRBJ2-7, with a possible D match to TRBD2 (6 bases). This CDR3 contains 13 residues. From germline, CDR1 is SGHDT and CDR2 YYEEEE. Trimming cost V 3 bases and J 2 bases, with 9 bases left between them. The CDR3, as DNA: TGTGCCAGCAGCTACGGCGGGGCCTACGAGCAGTACTTC. Its translation: CASSYGGAYEQYF.

This chain connects TRBV2 to TRBJ2-1; the match to TRBD2 covers 10 bases. CDR3 length: 15 residues. Germline trimming cut 5 bases from V and 3 bases from J; bases unmatched to any gene: 4. Germline V gene sequence: CDR1 SNHLY, CDR2 FYNNEI. CDR3 sequence reads: CASSFSGGRYNEQFF. CDR3 DNA sequence: TGTGCCAGCAGTTTTAGCGGGGGGCGCTACAATGAGCAGTTCTTC.